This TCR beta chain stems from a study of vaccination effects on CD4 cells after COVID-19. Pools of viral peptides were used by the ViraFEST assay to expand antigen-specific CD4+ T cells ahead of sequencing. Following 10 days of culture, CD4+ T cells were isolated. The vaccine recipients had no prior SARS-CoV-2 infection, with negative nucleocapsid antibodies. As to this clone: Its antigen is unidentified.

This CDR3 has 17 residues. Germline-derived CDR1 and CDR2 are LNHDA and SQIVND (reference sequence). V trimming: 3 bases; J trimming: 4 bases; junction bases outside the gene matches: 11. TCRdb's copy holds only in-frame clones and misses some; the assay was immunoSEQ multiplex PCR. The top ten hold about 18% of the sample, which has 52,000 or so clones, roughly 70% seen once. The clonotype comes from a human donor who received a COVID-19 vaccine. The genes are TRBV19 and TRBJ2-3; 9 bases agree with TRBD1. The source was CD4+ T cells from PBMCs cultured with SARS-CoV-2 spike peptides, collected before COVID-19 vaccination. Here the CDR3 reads CASSILGTGNWADTQYF. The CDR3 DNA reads TGTGCCAGTAGTATTCTCGGGACAGGGAATTGGGCAGATACGCAGTATTTT.